Below, 12 T cell receptor beta chains from the same sample are listed, as sequenced in a study of early T cells in non-severe SARS-CoV-2 infection. MiXCR, run by TCRdb on the 5' RACE reads, gives a single entry per CDR3 protein. Of fewer than 65,000 distinct CDR3 sequences detected, about 6% appear once; the ten largest clones hold around 3.5%. Here the sequenced sample was whole blood, taken at baseline. These receptors originate from an adult who was a healthcare worker with PCR-confirmed SARS-CoV-2 infection or an uninfected control (not recorded which).

The V gene is TRBV9, the J gene TRBJ1-2, with 8 bases lining up with TRBD1. Per germline, CDR1 SGDLS and CDR2 YYNGEE. With V trimmed by 0 bases and J by 10 bases, 5 bases remained unmatched. The CDR3 sequence is 13 residues long. DNA for the CDR3: TGTGCCAGCAGCGTAGAGGACAGGGACTCCTACACCTTC. The encoded protein is CASSVEDRDSYTF.

The table lists this clonotype with a few counts. The V call is TRBV20-1, the J call TRBJ2-1; 11 nucleotides agree with TRBD1. Trimming at V came to 5 bases and at J to 8 bases, leaving 5 bases not matched to a gene. Per the germline V gene, CDR1 is DFQATT and CDR2 is SNEGSKA (reference sequence). This CDR3 spans 13 amino acids. CDR3 region: CSALGQGAYEQFF. The CDR3 bases are TGCAGTGCTCTCGGACAGGGGGCGTATGAGCAGTTCTTC.

This clonotype occurred many times. The chain joins TRBV11-3 to TRBJ1-1, with 11 bases matching TRBD1. Germline V lookup: CDR1 SGHNT, CDR2 YENEEA. The CDR3 loop spans 17 amino acids. V shed 5 bases and J 0 bases; nucleotides not matched to a gene: 8. The CDR3 sequence is CASSVGQGARMNTEAFF. Written as DNA, the CDR3 is TGTGCCAGCAGCGTCGGACAGGGGGCCAGAATGAACACTGAAGCTTTCTTT.

This clonotype was counted ten times or more. The chain combines TRBV7-2 with TRBJ2-3; 11 bases line up with TRBD2. The CDR3 has 14 amino acids. The germline CDR1 and CDR2 sequences are SGHTA and FQGNSA. Trimming took 6 bases from V and 2 from J; bases not matched to a gene: 1. The CDR3 coding sequence is TGTGCCAGCAGGACTAGCGGGAACACAGATACGCAGTATTTT. This encodes CASRTSGNTDTQYF.

This clonotype was detected ten times or more. The chain is built from TRBV3-1 and TRBJ2-2, with D unresolved. V was clipped by 7 bases and J by 0 bases, with 6 bases between them. CDR3 length equals 13 residues. Germline V gives CDR1 LGHDT, CDR2 YNNKEL (reference sequence). CDR3 nucleotide sequence: TGTGCCAGCACCACACCGAACACCGGGGAGCTGTTTTTT. Amino acid sequence: CASTTPNTGELFF. Based on the CDR3 plus reference TRBV3-1 and TRBJ2-2, the full variable domain is DTAVSQTPKYLVTQMGNDKSIKCEQNLGHDTMYWYKQDSKKFLKIMFSYNNKELIINETVPNRFSPKSPDKAHLNLHINSLELGDSAVYFCASTTPNTGELFFGEGSRLTVL.

In its sample, this clonotype was seen a few times. V is TRBV7-2 and J is TRBJ2-7; no reliable D call. This CDR3 contains 14 residues. Germline lookup yields CDR1 SGHTA and CDR2 FQGNSA. The germline V and J ends were trimmed by 1 base and 9 bases, with 16 bases remaining between them. This chain's CDR3 is CASSLGYALRGQYF. CDR3 in DNA: TGTGCCAGCAGCTTAGGCTATGCCCTACGTGGGCAGTACTTC.

This clonotype was recorded only once. One junction end does not reproduce the germline sequence, and a read error may be involved. V and J are TRBV27 and TRBJ2-7; D could derive from TRBD1 or TRBD2 (5 bases each). From germline, CDR1 is MNHEY and CDR2 SMNVEV (reference sequence). This CDR3 has 15 amino acids. The CDR3 region has the DNA TGTGCCAGTAGTTTATCACGGGGCAGGCCCCACGAGCAGTACTTC. Amino acids: CASSLSRGRPHEQYF.

In this sample, this clonotype turned up many times. The chain carries TRBV29-1 and TRBJ2-1, with TRBD2 identical over 10 bases. J gave up 4 bases and V 2 bases, and 20 bases lay outside the gene matches. The CDR3 covers 20 residues. Germline values: CDR1 SQVTM, CDR2 ANQGSEA. The CDR3 region is CSVESAESWLGTSEYNEQFF. The CDR3, as DNA: TGCAGCGTTGAAAGTGCCGAGTCCTGGCTGGGGACTAGCGAATACAATGAGCAGTTCTTC.

The chain recombines TRBV6-5 with TRBJ1-4; TRBD1 matches 10 bases. Germline V gene sequence: CDR1 MNHEY, CDR2 SVGAGI. The CDR3 covers 14 residues. Losses at the gene ends were 5 bases for V and 8 bases for J; bases not matched to a gene: 5. The CDR3 coding sequence is TGTGCCAGCAGTAGGCCGGGACAGGGGGAAAAACTGTTTTTT. Its protein is CASSRPGQGEKLFF.

The chain employs TRBV5-6 and TRBJ2-4; 11 bases align to TRBD1. V was clipped by 5 bases and J by 6 bases; unmatched bases: 7. This CDR3 is built from 15 residues. Germline CDR1 reads SGHDT; CDR2 reads YYEEEE. The CDR3 DNA reads TGTGCCAGCAGAGATACCGGGACAGGGGGAAACATTCAGTACTTC. As protein: CASRDTGTGGNIQYF.

This clonotype was picked up many times. V usage is TRBV11-2 and J usage is TRBJ2-2; D may match TRBD1 or TRBD2 (5 bases each). CDR1 is SGHAT and CDR2 is FQNNGV in the germline V gene. This CDR3 comprises 17 residues. Trimming left V 5 bases short and J 2 bases short, with 18 bases between. The CDR3 region is CASSPSPGPINTGELFF. Here the CDR3 DNA reads TGTGCCAGCAGCCCGTCTCCGGGACCGATTAACACCGGGGAGCTGTTTTTT.

This clonotype was seen only a few times. The gene calls are TRBV18 and TRBJ2-7; 7 nucleotides agree with TRBD1. This CDR3 region has 14 residues. J lost 0 bases, V lost 5 bases, and 4 bases had no gene match. CDR1 and CDR2 from the germline V gene are KGHSH and LQKENI. Here the CDR3 DNA reads TGTGCCAGCTCAGGAGGACAGGTCTCCTACGAGCAGTACTTC. Protein product: CASSGGQVSYEQYF.